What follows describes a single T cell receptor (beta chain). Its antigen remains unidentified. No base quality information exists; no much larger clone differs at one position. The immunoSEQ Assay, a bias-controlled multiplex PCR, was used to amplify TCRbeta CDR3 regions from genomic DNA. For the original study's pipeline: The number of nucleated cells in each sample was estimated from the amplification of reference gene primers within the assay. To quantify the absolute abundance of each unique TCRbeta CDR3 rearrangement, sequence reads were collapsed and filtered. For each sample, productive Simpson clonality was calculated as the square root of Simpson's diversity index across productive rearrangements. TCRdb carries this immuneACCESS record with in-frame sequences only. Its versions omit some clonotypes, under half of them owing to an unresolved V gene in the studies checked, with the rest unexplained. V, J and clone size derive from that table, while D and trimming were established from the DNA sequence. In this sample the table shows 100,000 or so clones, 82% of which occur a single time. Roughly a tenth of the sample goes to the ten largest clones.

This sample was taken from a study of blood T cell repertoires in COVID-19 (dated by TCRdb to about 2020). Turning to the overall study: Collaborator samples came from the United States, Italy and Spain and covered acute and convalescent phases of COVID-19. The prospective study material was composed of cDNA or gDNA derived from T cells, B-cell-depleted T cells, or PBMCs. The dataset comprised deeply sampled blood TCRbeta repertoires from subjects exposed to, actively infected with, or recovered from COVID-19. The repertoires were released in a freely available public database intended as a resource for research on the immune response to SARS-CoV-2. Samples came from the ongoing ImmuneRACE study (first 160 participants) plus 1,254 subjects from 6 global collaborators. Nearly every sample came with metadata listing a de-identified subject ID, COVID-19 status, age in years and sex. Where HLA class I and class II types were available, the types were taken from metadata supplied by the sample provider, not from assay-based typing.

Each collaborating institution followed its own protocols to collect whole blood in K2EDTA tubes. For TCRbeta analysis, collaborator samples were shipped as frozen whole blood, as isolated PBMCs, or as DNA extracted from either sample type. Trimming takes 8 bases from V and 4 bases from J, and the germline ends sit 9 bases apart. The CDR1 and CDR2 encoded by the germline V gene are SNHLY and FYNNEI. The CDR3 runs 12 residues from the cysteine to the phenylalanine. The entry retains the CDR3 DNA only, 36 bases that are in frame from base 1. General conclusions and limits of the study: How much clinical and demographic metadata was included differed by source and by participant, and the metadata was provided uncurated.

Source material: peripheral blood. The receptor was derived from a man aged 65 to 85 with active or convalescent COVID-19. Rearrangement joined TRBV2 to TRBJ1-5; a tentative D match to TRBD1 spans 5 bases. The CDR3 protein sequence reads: CASGGINQPQHF. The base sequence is TGTGCCAGCGGGGGGATTAATCAGCCCCAGCATTTT.